The subject of this entry is one T cell receptor (beta chain). Its antigen remains unknown. Because the CDR3's place on the DNA is in doubt, the DNA is left out and the CDR3 is given as listed by TCRdb. This entry belongs to a study of T cell repertoires in cytomegalovirus infection. Whole-study context: Shared public TCR beta signatures pointed to both CMV infection and a matching HLA type.

The length of the CDR3 is 14 amino acids, counting both ends. Germline V gene lookup returns CDR1 MDHEN and CDR2 SYDVKM. TCRdb called the reads again in MiXCR, with one record for every CDR3 protein. The sample carries 310,000 or so distinct CDR3 sequences, roughly 25% recorded once. This material consisted of cultured PBMCs, taken from culture after CMV antigen stimulation. The chain carries TRBV28 and TRBJ2-7. This clonotype was sampled from a human donor in good health (CMV status not recorded). Some clones in this sample may be carry-over from other donors' samples. The CDR3 spells CASSSSGISYEQYV.